This TCR beta chain was documented in a study of T cells in Graves' hyperthyroidism and ophthalmopathy. Amplified TCR beta CDR3 regions came from RNA transcripts. The primer set for the first-round RT-PCR of the TCR CDR3 was HTBI. TCRdb reprocessed the multiplex PCR reads with MiXCR, giving one entry per CDR3 protein. Among hundreds of thousands of distinct CDR3 sequences, under 15% were seen once, and the ten largest hold 30% to 35%. The trim removed 0 bases at V and 0 bases at J, leaving 1 base unmatched. Germline CDR1 SQVTM, CDR2 ANQGSEA. CDR3 length equals 16 residues. This clonotype turned up a few times.

The gene calls are TRBV29-1 and TRBJ2-1; TRBD2 aligns across 11 bases. The sequence came from a woman between 25 and 40 years old with Graves' hyperthyroidism. The sample comprised blood. CDR3 protein: CSVEDSGRASYNEQFF. For the CDR3, the DNA is TGCAGCGTTGAAGATAGCGGGAGGGCCTCCTACAATGAGCAGTTCTTC.